The source of this T cell receptor (beta chain) is a study of T cells after yellow fever vaccination. Study-level results: Contamination of FACS-sorted repertoires by abundant clonotypes from the bulk population could occur.

This clonotype was detected ten times or more. What it recognizes is unknown. Each CDR3 protein is one row after TCRdb ran MiXCR on the 5' RACE reads. Of some 300,000 distinct CDR3 sequences detected, 8% to 9.5% appear once; the ten largest clones hold roughly a sixth. Germline V gene sequence: CDR1 SGHRS, CDR2 YFSETQ. V lost 6 bases, J lost 5 bases, and 10 bases stayed unmatched. The CDR3 totals 14 residues. Source: PBMCs, taken approximately 47 days after the first yellow fever vaccination. The gene calls are TRBV5-1 and TRBJ2-5; the match to TRBD1 covers 7 bases. The TCR sequence derives from a man aged 18 to 29 who received the YFV17D yellow fever vaccine. Here the CDR3 DNA reads TGCGCCAGCAAAGGGGGCTTGGGTGGTGAGACCCAGTACTTC. Protein: CASKGGLGGETQYF. Full variable domain (remainder filled in from reference TRBV5-1 and TRBJ2-5): KAGVTQTPRYLIKTRGQQVTLSCSPISGHRSVSWYQQTPGQGLQFLFEYFSETQRNKGNFPGRFSGRQFSNSRSEMNVSTLELGDSALYLCASKGGLGGETQYFGPGTRLLVL.